The 4 T cell receptor beta chains in this list originate from one sample, sequenced in a study of a mutant IDH1 vaccine in newly diagnosed glioma. Time point denoted: week 11, during vaccination. Each dose delivered 300 ug of mutant IDH1 20-mer peptide subcutaneously with imiquimod. Which antigens these TCRs recognize remains unknown. This table comes from immunoSEQ multiplex PCR, and its TCRdb copy is limited to in-frame clones, with some not included. Found here are around 41,000 clones, over 80% of them singletons; the top ten hold 2.2%. The material sequenced was PBMCs, taken from a glioma patient whose treatment included an IDH1 peptide vaccine. The receptors shown here come from a man aged 35 to 55 with glioma.

The genes are TRBV5-1 and TRBJ1-1; D is possibly TRBD1 (5 bases). CDR3 length: 14 amino acids. V lost 1 base, J lost 3 bases, and 10 bases lay in between. Germline loops: CDR1 SGHRS, CDR2 YFSETQ. The DNA for the CDR3 is TGCGCCAGCAGCTTGAGACTAGGGGACACTGAAGCTTTCTTT. Translation: CASSLRLGDTEAFF.

This clone was seen a few times. One junction end disagrees with the germline gene, perhaps due to a read error. The chain is built from TRBV7-9 and TRBJ2-7; TRBD2 is a possible D gene (6 bases). The CDR3 totals 14 residues. The germline V gene encodes CDR1 SEHNR and CDR2 FQNEAQ (reference sequence). DNA of the CDR3: TGTGCCAGCAGCTTTACTCGGGACTCCCACGAGCAGTACTTC. It encodes CASSFTRDSHEQYF.

The V call is TRBV19, the J call TRBJ1-1; 7 nucleotides match TRBD1. This CDR3 spans 14 amino acids. V dropped 4 bases and J dropped 6; count of bases not matched to a gene: 8. Germline V gene data show CDR1 as LNHDA and CDR2 as SQIVND (reference sequence). CDR3 nucleotides: TGTGCCAGTAGTACCCTAGACAGGGACGCTGAAGCTTTCTTT. It specifies CASSTLDRDAEAFF.

The chain uses TRBV7-8 and TRBJ2-7; TRBD2 aligns across 7 bases. V lost 0 bases, J lost 0 bases, and 2 bases stayed unmatched. Per the germline V gene, CDR1 is SGHVS and CDR2 is FQNEAQ. The CDR3 spans 15 residues. The CDR3 bases are TGTGCCAGCAGCTTAGCCGGGGGGAGCTCCTACGAGCAGTACTTC. Translation gives CASSLAGGSSYEQYF.